Reported below is one T cell receptor beta chain. The data belong to a study of long-term antiretroviral therapy in people with HIV. From each donor, at least one pre-ART PBMC sample and at least two post-ART PBMC samples were obtained. This CDR3 spans 12 amino acids. Germline V lookup: CDR1 GTSNPN, CDR2 SVGIG (reference sequence). J gave up 8 bases and V 2 bases, and 1 base lay outside the gene matches. Researchers report immunoSEQ v3.0 was run at survey level. Repertoires were generated with immunoSEQ multiplex PCR, while TCRdb's copy carries only in-frame clones and drops some. Here the sample spans tens of thousands of clones, roughly four fifths being singletons.

This rearrangement joins TRBV30 to TRBJ1-1, with TRBD1 matching 11 bases. The material sequenced was unsorted PBMCs, taken 0.3 years after starting antiretroviral therapy. The source of this sequence is a man aged 18 to 29 with HIV. The CDR3 DNA reads as TGTGCCTGGAGTAGGACAGGGGGCGAAGCTTTCTTT. Translation: CAWSRTGGEAFF.